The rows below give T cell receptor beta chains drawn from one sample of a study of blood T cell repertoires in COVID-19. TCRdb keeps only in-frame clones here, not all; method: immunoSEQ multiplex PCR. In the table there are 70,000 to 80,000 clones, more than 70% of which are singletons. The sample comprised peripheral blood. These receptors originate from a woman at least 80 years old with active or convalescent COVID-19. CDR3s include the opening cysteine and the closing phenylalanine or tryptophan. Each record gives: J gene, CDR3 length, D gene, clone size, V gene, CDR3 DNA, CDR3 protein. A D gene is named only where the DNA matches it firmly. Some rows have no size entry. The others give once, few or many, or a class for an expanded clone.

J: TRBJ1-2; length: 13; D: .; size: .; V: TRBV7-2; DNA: TGTGCCAGCAGCTTTGATACAGCCTATGGCTACACCTTC; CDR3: CASSFDTAYGYTF
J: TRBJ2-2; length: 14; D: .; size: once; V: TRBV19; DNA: TGTGCCAGTAGTATGTTGACAGGAGCCGGGGAGCTGTTTTTT; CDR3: CASSMLTGAGELFF
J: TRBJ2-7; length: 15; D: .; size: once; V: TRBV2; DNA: TGTGCCAGCAGTGAGCAAGGAGGGGCATCCTACGAGCAGTACTTC; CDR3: CASSEQGGASYEQYF
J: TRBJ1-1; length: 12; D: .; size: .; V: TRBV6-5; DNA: TGTGCCAGCAGCCGTGACAGGCGTGAAGCTTTCTTT; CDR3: CASSRDRREAFF
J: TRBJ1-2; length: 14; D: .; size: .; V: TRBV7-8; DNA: TGTGCCAGCAGGCCCTCTTGGACAGCTCGCGGCTACACCTTC; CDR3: CASRPSWTARGYTF
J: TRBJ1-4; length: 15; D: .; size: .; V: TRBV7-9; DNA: TGTGCCAGCAGCTTAGAGGCAGGCCCTAATGAAAAACTGTTTTTT; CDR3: CASSLEAGPNEKLFF
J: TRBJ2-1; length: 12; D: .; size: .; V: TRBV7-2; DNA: TGTGCCAGCAGCTCAAGACAAAGTGAGCAGTTCTTC; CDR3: CASSSRQSEQFF
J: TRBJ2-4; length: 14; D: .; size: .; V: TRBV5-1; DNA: TGCGCCAGCAGCGAGCTACTAGCCAAAAACATTCAGTACTTC; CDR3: CASSELLAKNIQYF
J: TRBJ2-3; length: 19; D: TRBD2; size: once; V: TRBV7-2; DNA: TGTGCCAGCAGCCAAAAATTCGCGGGGGGCAGAGCTAGCACAGATACGCAGTATTTT; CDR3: CASSQKFAGGRASTDTQYF
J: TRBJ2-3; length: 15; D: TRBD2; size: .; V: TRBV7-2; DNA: TGTGCCAGCAGCGGGGGACTAGCGGCCCTAGATACGCAGTATTTT; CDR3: CASSGGLAALDTQYF
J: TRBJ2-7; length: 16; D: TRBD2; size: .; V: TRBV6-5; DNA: TGTGCCAGCAGTTACTCGACAGCGGGGGGGCCTGGCGAGCAGTACTTC; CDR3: CASSYSTAGGPGEQYF
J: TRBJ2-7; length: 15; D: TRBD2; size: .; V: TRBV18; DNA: TGTGCCAGCTCACCCCAGCGGGGGGGCACCTACGAGCAGTACTTC; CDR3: CASSPQRGGTYEQYF
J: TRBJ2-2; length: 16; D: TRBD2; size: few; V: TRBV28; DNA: TGTGCCAGCAGCCGTACTAGCGGGGGGGCCAACGGGGAGCTGTTTTTT; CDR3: CASSRTSGGANGELFF
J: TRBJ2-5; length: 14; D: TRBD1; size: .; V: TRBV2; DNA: TGTGCCACCGAGGGAACAGGGGGCTGGGAGACCCAGTACTTC; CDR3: CATEGTGGWETQYF
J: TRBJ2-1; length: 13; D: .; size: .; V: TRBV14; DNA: TGTGCCAGCAGCCCAAACATGAGCGGAGAGCAGTTCTTC; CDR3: CASSPNMSGEQFF
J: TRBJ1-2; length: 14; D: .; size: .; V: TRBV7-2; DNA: TGTGCCAGCAGCTTTAGCGGGGAGGGGTATGGCTACACCTTC; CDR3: CASSFSGEGYGYTF
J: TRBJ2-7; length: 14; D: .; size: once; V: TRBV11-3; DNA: TGTGCCAGCAGCTTAGGAGGGAGCTCCTACGAGCAGTACTTC; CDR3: CASSLGGSSYEQYF